These T cell receptor beta chains were read from a single sample in a study of identical twins. One entry per CDR3 protein, called by TCRdb with MiXCR from the 5' RACE reads. The table includes hundreds of thousands of distinct CDR3 sequences, 9% to 15% detected once. This sample also appeared in a second study, on yellow fever vaccine responses in identical twins.

The specimen sequenced was PBMCs. Receptor source: a woman aged 18 to 35 in good health. CDR3s include the opening cysteine and the closing phenylalanine or tryptophan. The order of the fields is D gene, V gene, J gene, clone size, CDR3 DNA, CDR3 protein. A D gene is named only where the DNA matches it firmly. Some rows have no size entry. The others give once, few or many, or a class for an expanded clone.

TRBD2	TRBV12-3/TRBV12-4	TRBJ2-3	few	TGTGCCAGCAGTTTCGGGGGGACTAGCGGGGAGAAAGGTACGCAGTATTTT	CASSFGGTSGEKGTQYF
.	TRBV2	TRBJ2-5	few	TGTGCCAGCAGTGATTGGCAGGGCCAACAAGAGACCCAGTACTTC	CASSDWQGQQETQYF
TRBD2	TRBV24-1	TRBJ2-3	many	TGTGCCACCAGTGATCGACCCCATAGCGGGGGGGGCCCAGATACGCAGTATTTT	CATSDRPHSGGGPDTQYF
TRBD1	TRBV10-3	TRBJ2-2	.	TGTGCCATGACGACAGGGACCCCATCCGGGGAGCTGTTTTTT	CAMTTGTPSGELFF
TRBD1	TRBV18	TRBJ2-7	few	TGTGCCAGCTCACCTTCCGACAGGGGACCCTACGAGCAGTACTTC	CASSPSDRGPYEQYF
TRBD1	TRBV6-5	TRBJ1-5	few	TGTGCCAGCAGTTCCGGGGCATCGGGACAGGGATATCAGCCCCAGCATTTT	CASSSGASGQGYQPQHF
.	TRBV6-1	TRBJ1-5	many	TGTGCCAGCACGGAGGCGGGGCGCGGGCAGCCCCAGCATTTT	CASTEAGRGQPQHF
TRBD1	TRBV6-5	TRBJ1-6	few	TGTGCCAGCAGTTACGTGACAGGGAATTCACCCCTCCACTTT	CASSYVTGNSPLHF
TRBD1	TRBV12-3/TRBV12-4	TRBJ2-1	.	TGTGCCAGCAGTCTCGACAGGGCCGCGATTGAGCAGTTCTTC	CASSLDRAAIEQFF
TRBD2	TRBV5-1	TRBJ2-3	many	TGCGCCAGCAGCCAGGGACTACTCACAGATACGCAGTATTTT	CASSQGLLTDTQYF